What follows is one TCR beta chain and its context. Its antigen is still unknown. The record originates from a study of OX40 agonist ivuxolimab in advanced cancers. Study findings and constraints: There were, on average, more expanded clones in CD8+ T cells than in CD4+. Specificity for antigen went undetermined in the expanded peripheral T cells.

This CDR3 region has 14 residues. CDR1 and CDR2 (germline): GTSNPN, SVGIG (reference sequence). V was cut by 2 bases and J by 2 bases, with 12 bases left in between. Sequencing used immunoSEQ multiplex PCR; TCRdb keeps in-frame clones, though not all of them. Among approximately 70,000 clones listed, around 90% were seen once. The TCR sequence derives from an adult with an advanced solid tumor such as melanoma, head and neck, liver or kidney cancer. The V and J genes are TRBV30 and TRBJ1-1; D gene unclear. Sequenced here: CD4+ or CD8+ T cells sorted from blood, sampled in a trial of the OX40 agonist ivuxolimab. The CDR3 nucleotides read TGTGCCTGGAGTCACGGAGGGATAAACACTGAAGCTTTCTTT. Translated: CAWSHGGINTEAFF.